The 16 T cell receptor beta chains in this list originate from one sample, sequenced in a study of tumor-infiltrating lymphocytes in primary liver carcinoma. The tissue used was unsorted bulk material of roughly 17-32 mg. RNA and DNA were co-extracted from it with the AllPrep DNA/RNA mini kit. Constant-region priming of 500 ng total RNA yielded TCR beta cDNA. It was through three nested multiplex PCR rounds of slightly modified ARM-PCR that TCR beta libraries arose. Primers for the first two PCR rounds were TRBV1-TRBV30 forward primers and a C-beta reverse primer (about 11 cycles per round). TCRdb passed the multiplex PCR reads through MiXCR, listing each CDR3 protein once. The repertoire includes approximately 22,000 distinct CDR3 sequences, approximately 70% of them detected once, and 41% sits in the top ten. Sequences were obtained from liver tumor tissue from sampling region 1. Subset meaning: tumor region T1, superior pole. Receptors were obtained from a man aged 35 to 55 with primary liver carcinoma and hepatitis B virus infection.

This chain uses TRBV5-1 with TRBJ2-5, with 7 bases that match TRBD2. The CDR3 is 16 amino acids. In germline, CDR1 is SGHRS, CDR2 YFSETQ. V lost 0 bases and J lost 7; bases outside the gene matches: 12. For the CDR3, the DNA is TGCGCCAGCAGCTTGGCCGGGCGGGGGATCCACGGGACCCAGTACTTC. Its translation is CASSLAGRGIHGTQYF.

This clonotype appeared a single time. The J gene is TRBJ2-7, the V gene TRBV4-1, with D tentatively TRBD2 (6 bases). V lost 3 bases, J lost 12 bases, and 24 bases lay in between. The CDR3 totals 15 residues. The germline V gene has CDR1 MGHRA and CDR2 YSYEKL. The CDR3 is CASSQDLGGGYEWYF. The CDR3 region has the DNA TGCGCCAGCAGCCAGGATTTGGGAGGTGGCTACGAGTGGTACTTC.

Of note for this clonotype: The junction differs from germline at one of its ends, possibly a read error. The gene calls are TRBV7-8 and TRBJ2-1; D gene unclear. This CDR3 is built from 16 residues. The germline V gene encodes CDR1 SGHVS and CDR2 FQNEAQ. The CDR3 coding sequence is TGTGCCAGCAGCTATGACTTCGGCGGTACCTATAATGAGCAGTCCTTC. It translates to CASSYDFGGTYNEQSF.

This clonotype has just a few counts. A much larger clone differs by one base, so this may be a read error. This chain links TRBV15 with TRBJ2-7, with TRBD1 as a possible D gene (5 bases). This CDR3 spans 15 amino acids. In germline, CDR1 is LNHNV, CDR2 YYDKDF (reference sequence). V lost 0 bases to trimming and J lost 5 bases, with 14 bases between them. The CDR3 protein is CATSREDNYLHEQYF. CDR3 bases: TGTGCCACCAGCAGAGAGGACAATTACCTCCACGAGCAGTACTTC.

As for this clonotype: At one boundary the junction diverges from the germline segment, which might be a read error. The CDR3 DNA reads TGTGCCAGCAGTTTAGAGCTTCTAGCGGGAACGAATGAGCAGTTCTTC. This encodes CASSLELLAGTNEQFF. V gene TRBV11-2 combines with J gene TRBJ2-1, with TRBD2 identical over 9 bases. This CDR3 has 16 residues. Germline V lookup: CDR1 SGHAT, CDR2 FQNNGV.

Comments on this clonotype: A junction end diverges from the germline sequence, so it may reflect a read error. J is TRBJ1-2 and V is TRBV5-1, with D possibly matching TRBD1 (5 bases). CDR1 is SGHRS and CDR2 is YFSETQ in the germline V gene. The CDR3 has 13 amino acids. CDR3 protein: CASRLNRNYGYTF. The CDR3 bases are TGCGCGAGCAGGTTGAACAGGAACTATGGCTACACCTTC.

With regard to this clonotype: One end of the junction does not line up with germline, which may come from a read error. CDR3 DNA sequence: TGTGCCAGGAGCTTAGCGGCTACTAGCGGGTCTGAGGGCGATGAGCAGTTCTTC. Translation gives CARSLAATSGSEGDEQFF. The chain links TRBV7-9 to TRBJ2-1; the match to TRBD2 covers 9 bases. Germline-derived CDR1 and CDR2 are SEHNR and FQNEAQ (reference sequence). The CDR3 is 18 residues long.

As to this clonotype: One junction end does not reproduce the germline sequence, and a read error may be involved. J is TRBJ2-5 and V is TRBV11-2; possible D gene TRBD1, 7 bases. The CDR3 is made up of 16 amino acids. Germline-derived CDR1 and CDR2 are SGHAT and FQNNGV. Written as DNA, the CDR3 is TGTGCCTGCAGCTTAACAGCAGGGGGTTCGGGGGAGACCAAGTACTTC. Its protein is CACSLTAGGSGETKYF.

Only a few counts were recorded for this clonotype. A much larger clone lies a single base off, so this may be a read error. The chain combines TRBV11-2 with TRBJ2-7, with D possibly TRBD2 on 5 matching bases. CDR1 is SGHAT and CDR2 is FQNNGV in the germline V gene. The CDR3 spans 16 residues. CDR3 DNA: TGTGCCAGCAACTTATCGGAGGAACAGATCCCCTACGAGCAGTACTTC. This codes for CASNLSEEQIPYEQYF.

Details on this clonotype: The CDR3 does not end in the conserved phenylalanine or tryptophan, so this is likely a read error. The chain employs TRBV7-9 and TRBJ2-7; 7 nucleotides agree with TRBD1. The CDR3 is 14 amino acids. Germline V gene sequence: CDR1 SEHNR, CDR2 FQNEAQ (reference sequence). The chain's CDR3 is CASSLEGGGYEQYS. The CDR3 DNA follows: TGTGCCAGCAGTTTAGAAGGGGGCGGCTACGAGCAGTACTCC.

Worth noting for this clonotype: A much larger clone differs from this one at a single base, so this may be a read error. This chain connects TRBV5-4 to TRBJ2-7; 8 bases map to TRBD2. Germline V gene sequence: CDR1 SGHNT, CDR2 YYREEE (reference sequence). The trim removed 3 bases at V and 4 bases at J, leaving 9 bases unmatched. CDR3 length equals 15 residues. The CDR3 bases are TGTGCCAGCAGCTCGCCGGGAGTAGCGGGGTACGAGCAGTACTTC. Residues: CASSSPGVAGYEQYF.

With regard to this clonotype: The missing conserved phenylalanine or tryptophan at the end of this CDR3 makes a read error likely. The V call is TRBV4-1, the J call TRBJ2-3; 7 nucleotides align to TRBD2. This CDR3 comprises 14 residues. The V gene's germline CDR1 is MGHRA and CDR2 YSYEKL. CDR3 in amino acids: CASSRQSGEDTQYS. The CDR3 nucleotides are TGCGCCAGTAGCCGACAAAGCGGGGAAGACACGCAGTATTCT.

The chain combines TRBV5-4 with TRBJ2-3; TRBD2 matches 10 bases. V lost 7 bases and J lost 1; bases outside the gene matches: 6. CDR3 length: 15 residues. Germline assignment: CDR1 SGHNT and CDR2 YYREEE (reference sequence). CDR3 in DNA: TGTGCCAGCTTGGTGCTAGCGGGAGGCACAGATACGCAGTATTTT. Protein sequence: CASLVLAGGTDTQYF.

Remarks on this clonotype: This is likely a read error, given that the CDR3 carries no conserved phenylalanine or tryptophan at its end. This CDR3 is CASSLTAGGSGGTQYI. Here the CDR3 DNA reads TGTGCCAGCAGCTTAACAGCAGGGGGGTCGGGGGGGACCCAGTACATC. This rearrangement joins TRBV11-2 to TRBJ2-5; D may correspond to TRBD1 or TRBD2 (7 bases each). The CDR3 is 16 amino acids. V was trimmed by 2 bases and J by 7 bases, leaving 20 bases between them. CDR1 SGHAT and CDR2 FQNNGV come from the germline V gene.

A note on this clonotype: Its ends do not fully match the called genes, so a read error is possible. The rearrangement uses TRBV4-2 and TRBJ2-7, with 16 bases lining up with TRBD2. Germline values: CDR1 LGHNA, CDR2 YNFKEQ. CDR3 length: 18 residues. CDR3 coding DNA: TGTGCCAGCATTGGAAAACCGGGACTAGCGGGAGGGCCACACGAGCAATATTTC. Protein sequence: CASIGKPGLAGGPHEQYF.

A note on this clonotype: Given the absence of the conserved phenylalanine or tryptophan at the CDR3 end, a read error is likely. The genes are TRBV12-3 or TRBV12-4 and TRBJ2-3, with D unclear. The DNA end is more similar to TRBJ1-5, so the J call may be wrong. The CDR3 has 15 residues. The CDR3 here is CAGSLFDSSTDTQHL. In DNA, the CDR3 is TGTGCCGGCAGTTTATTTGACTCCTCCACAGATACGCAGCATTTA.